These T cell receptor beta chains were read from a single sample in a study of Ad26.COV2.S vaccination and SARS-CoV-2 variants. Sequencing used immunoSEQ multiplex PCR; TCRdb keeps in-frame clones, though not all of them. The data contain some 640,000 clones, more than 70% of them singletons. Source: peripheral blood, taken in a trial of Ad26.COV2.S vaccine versus placebo. These receptor sequences come from a person between 18 and 65 years old who received the Ad26.COV2.S COVID-19 vaccine or a placebo. Both conserved end residues are trimmed from each CDR3. A D gene is named only where the DNA matches it firmly. Clone size, where shown, is once, few, many, or a class for clones that have expanded.

NA,NA,TRBV6-1,TRBJ1-3,ASSELGALGNTIY
NA,NA,TRBV4-1,TRBJ2-1,ASSRRTIPSSYNEQF
NA,NA,TRBV25-1,TRBJ2-5,ASRGPRETQY
TRBD1,few,TRBV29-1,TRBJ1-2,SVEVGQGDGYT
NA,NA,TRBV3-1/TRBV3-2,TRBJ2-2,ASSQVASGELF
NA,NA,TRBV2,TRBJ2-1,ASSEGGSTYNEQF
NA,NA,TRBV18,TRBJ2-7,ASSPPSAGQYGEQY
NA,NA,TRBV7-8,TRBJ1-5,ASSLVGGRDQPQH
NA,NA,TRBV20-1,TRBJ2-7,SASVKAYEQY
NA,NA,TRBV6-2/TRBV6-3,TRBJ2-7,ASSRGFGEQY
NA,NA,TRBV3-1/TRBV3-2,TRBJ2-5,ASSQGQGQETQY
NA,NA,TRBV19,TRBJ2-3,ASTGGSRRADTQY
NA,NA,TRBV4-3,TRBJ2-5,ASSQDSRGTQY
NA,NA,TRBV15,TRBJ1-1,ATSRDLGTTEAF
NA,NA,TRBV6-2/TRBV6-3,TRBJ2-5,ASSYSAGVEETQY
NA,NA,TRBV6-5,TRBJ2-7,ASSYSDNGPQTEQY
NA,NA,TRBV19,TRBJ1-5,ASSALGGNQPQH
NA,NA,TRBV12-3/TRBV12-4,TRBJ2-3,ASKTGATDTQY
NA,NA,TRBV7-2,TRBJ2-7,ASSLGRQYEQY
NA,once,TRBV7-2,TRBJ2-7,ASSLGGGFYEQY
TRBD2,NA,TRBV6-1,TRBJ2-5,ASSERGRAPETQY
NA,once,TRBV19,TRBJ1-5,ASSMDSGSPNQPQH
NA,NA,TRBV9,TRBJ2-2,ASSPATNTGELF
NA,NA,TRBV6-5,TRBJ2-1,ASTGDIDNEQF
NA,NA,TRBV6-6,TRBJ2-7,ASKTLGLYEQY
TRBD2,NA,TRBV5-6,TRBJ2-7,ASSLAAGARREVQY
TRBD1,NA,TRBV13,TRBJ2-5,ASSEGQGALGGETQY